The 19 T cell receptor beta chains reported below all come from one sample, sequenced in a study of T cells in Graves' hyperthyroidism and ophthalmopathy. Amplification of TCR beta CDR3 regions used RNA as the template. First-round RT-PCR of the TCR CDR3 relied on the HTBI primer set. One entry per CDR3 protein, called by TCRdb with MiXCR from the multiplex PCR reads. The data show nearly 110,000 distinct CDR3 sequences, roughly 15% seen once. Sequenced sample: blood. The receptors originated from a woman in her forties or fifties with Graves' hyperthyroidism.

In its sample, this clonotype was seen many times. This chain links TRBV18 with TRBJ1-4; D is ambiguous. Germline V gene sequence: CDR1 KGHSH, CDR2 LQKENI. The CDR3 runs to 15 residues. V dropped 1 base and J dropped 2 bases, with 8 bases sitting between them. CDR3 sequence (DNA): TGTGCCAGCTCACCACAGGGCGGCACTAATGAAAAACTGTTTTTT. Protein sequence: CASSPQGGTNEKLFF.

There are many counts of this clonotype. The chain uses TRBV28 and TRBJ1-1; TRBD1 agrees at 8 bases. CDR1 is MDHEN, CDR2 SYDVKM, per germline. The CDR3 length is 13 residues. Trimming at V came to 6 bases and at J to 6 bases, leaving 6 bases not matched to a gene. The CDR3 nucleotides are TGTGCCAGCAGCCCGACAGGGGACGCTGAAGCTTTCTTT. Translating it yields CASSPTGDAEAFF.

The sample holds one count of this clonotype. J is TRBJ2-7 and V is TRBV2, with D unclear. The CDR3 has 12 amino acids. Germline V gives CDR1 SNHLY, CDR2 FYNNEI. Deletions cut 3 bases from V and 3 bases from J, with 6 bases between. CDR3: CASSDSLYEQYF. CDR3 nucleotide sequence: TGTGCCAGCAGTGACAGTCTCTACGAGCAGTACTTC.

This clonotype was observed at least ten times. CDR3: CASSSTDRDRYEQYF. DNA for the CDR3: TGTGCCAGCAGCTCTACGGACAGGGATAGGTACGAGCAGTACTTC. The chain combines TRBV7-2 with TRBJ2-7; 8 nucleotides align to TRBD1. The germline gives CDR1 SGHTA, CDR2 FQGNSA. V lost 4 bases and J lost 4; bases outside the gene matches: 9. This CDR3 has 15 residues.

The rearrangement links TRBV19 to TRBJ2-2, with D possibly TRBD1 on 6 matching bases. V was shortened by 2 bases and J by 8 bases, with 21 bases between the two germline ends. This CDR3 is 17 amino acids long. From germline, CDR1 is LNHDA and CDR2 SQIVND (reference sequence). The CDR3 region has the DNA TGTGCCAGTAGTATAAGACAGGCCCTCGGGTATACAGGGGAGCTGTTTTTT. Amino acids: CASSIRQALGYTGELFF.

This clonotype was seen ten or more times. This rearrangement joins TRBV28 to TRBJ1-4, with D hard to call. The V gene's germline CDR1 is MDHEN and CDR2 SYDVKM. The CDR3 covers 16 residues. V was shortened by 5 bases and J by 0 bases, with 13 bases between the two germline ends. The CDR3: CASSPAQFSTNEKLFF. In DNA form, the CDR3 reads TGTGCCAGCAGTCCCGCACAGTTTTCAACTAATGAAAAACTGTTTTTT.

This clonotype turned up a few times. No conserved phenylalanine or tryptophan is present at the end of the CDR3, so a read error is the likely explanation. The chain links TRBV7-9 to TRBJ1-1; D may be TRBD1 (5 bases). Germline loops: CDR1 SEHNR, CDR2 FQNEAQ (reference sequence). The CDR3 spans 14 residues. The V gene lost 5 bases and the J gene lost 1 base, with 11 bases spanning the gap. In DNA, the CDR3 is TGTGCCAGCAGCCCCAGGACACAGAACACTGAAGCTTTCCTT. It translates to CASSPRTQNTEAFL.

In its sample, this clonotype was seen a few times. The CDR3 loop reads CASSVGPATNEKLFF. CDR3 DNA: TGTGCCAGCAGCGTAGGTCCGGCAACTAATGAAAAACTGTTTTTT. The gene calls are TRBV9 and TRBJ1-4; D unclear. The V and J ends lost 0 bases and 0 bases respectively, with 6 bases between them. CDR1 and CDR2 (germline): SGDLS, YYNGEE. The CDR3 contains 15 residues.

This clonotype was seen more than once but under ten times. The chain couples TRBV6-5 to TRBJ2-5; D might be TRBD1 (5 bases). V lost 2 bases and J 4 bases, leaving 11 bases between the germline ends. This CDR3 has 14 residues. Looked up from germline, CDR1 is MNHEY and CDR2 is SVGAGI. CDR3 bases: TGTGCCAGCAGTTACACCAATCAGGGAGAGACCCAGTACTTC. This sequence encodes CASSYTNQGETQYF.

This clonotype appeared many times. This chain connects TRBV6-6 to TRBJ2-5, with TRBD1 matching over 7 bases. V gave up 2 bases and J gave up 13 bases; unmatched junction bases: 7. Per germline, CDR1 MNHNY and CDR2 SVGAGI (reference sequence). The CDR3 covers 12 residues. CDR3 loop: CASSYELDRVYF. In DNA, the CDR3 is TGTGCCAGCAGTTACGAACTTGACAGGGTGTACTTC.

V is TRBV20-1 and J is TRBJ2-5; 7 positions agree with TRBD2. Trimming removed 5 bases from V and 6 bases from J; junction bases left unmatched: 6. The germline gives CDR1 DFQATT, CDR2 SNEGSKA (reference sequence). This CDR3 is 12 amino acids long. Written as DNA, the CDR3 is TGCAGTGCTGGACCCGGGAGGCAGACCCAGTACTTC. Protein: CSAGPGRQTQYF.

This clonotype was observed many times. Since a much larger clone is just one base distant, this may be a read error. V gene TRBV11-2 combines with J gene TRBJ1-3; D uncertain. This CDR3 has 16 amino acids. Germline V gene lookup returns CDR1 SGHAT and CDR2 FQNNGV. V was cut by 2 bases and J by 2 bases, with 13 bases left in between. The CDR3 coding sequence is TGTGCCAGCAGCTTAAACCGGGGATCCCCTGGAAACACCATATATTTT. It specifies CASSLNRGSPGNTIYF.

The sample holds a few counts of this clonotype. The rearrangement joins TRBV28 to TRBJ2-7, with TRBD2 as a possible D gene (6 bases). The germline V gene has CDR1 MDHEN and CDR2 SYDVKM. The CDR3 spans 17 residues. The V and J ends lost 8 bases and 5 bases respectively, with 28 bases between them. CDR3 nucleotide sequence: TGTGCCAGCTCACCAAAGGATGGAGGGCCAAATCCCCACGAGCAGTACTTC. Protein: CASSPKDGGPNPHEQYF. The entire variable domain, with the rest obtained from reference TRBV28 and TRBJ2-7, is as follows: DVKVTQSSRYLVKRTGEKVFLECVQDMDHENMFWYRQDPGLGLRLIYFSYDVKMKEKGDIPEGYSVSREKKERFSLILESASTNQTSMYLCASSPKDGGPNPHEQYFGPGTRLTVT.

This clonotype was picked up many times. The chain carries TRBV27 and TRBJ1-4; D possibly corresponds to TRBD1 (5 bases). V was shortened by 5 bases and J by 0 bases, with 10 bases between the two germline ends. CDR3 length: 15 amino acids. Germline-derived CDR1 and CDR2 are MNHEY and SMNVEV (reference sequence). The CDR3 DNA follows: TGTGCCAGCAGTCCCAAGGGGTCAACTAATGAAAAACTGTTTTTT. It specifies CASSPKGSTNEKLFF.

The gene calls are TRBV4-3 and TRBJ2-7; D could derive from TRBD1 or TRBD2 (5 bases each). The CDR3 contains 15 residues. Between the trimmed V and J ends, which lost 3 bases and 5 bases, there was a span of 17 bases. Germline assignment: CDR1 LGHNA and CDR2 YSLEER. CDR3 sequence: CASSQSGTSPDEQYF. The CDR3 region has the DNA TGCGCCAGCAGCCAGTCCGGGACCTCCCCTGACGAGCAGTACTTC.

This clonotype has a count of ten or more. The V call is TRBV14, the J call TRBJ1-5; a possible D gene is TRBD1 (5 bases). The CDR3 sequence is 14 residues long. The germline V gene encodes CDR1 SGHDN and CDR2 FVKESK. V was cut by 5 bases and J by 7 bases, with 15 bases left in between. The CDR3 is CASSSGTVGQPQHF. Written as DNA, the CDR3 is TGTGCCAGCAGCTCCGGGACGGTGGGCCAGCCCCAGCATTTT.

This clonotype was seen repeatedly, ten times or more. The chain joins TRBV20-1 to TRBJ2-3; D gene uncertain. Looked up from germline, CDR1 is DFQATT and CDR2 is SNEGSKA (reference sequence). CDR3 length: 15 amino acids. Trimming took off 3 bases at V and 1 base at J, with 14 bases between the two ends. CDR3 sequence reads: CSASSLGGRTDTQYF. The CDR3 coding sequence is TGCAGTGCTAGCTCTTTAGGCGGTCGCACAGATACGCAGTATTTT.

This clonotype came up many times. This chain connects TRBV7-6 to TRBJ2-7; 13 nucleotides line up with TRBD2. Germline lookup yields CDR1 SGHVS and CDR2 FNYEAQ. J lost 5 bases, V lost 4 bases, and 8 bases had no gene match. There are 16 residues in the CDR3. CDR3 coding DNA: TGTGCCAGCAGCTCGGGGGCCGGGACTAGCGGGAACGAGCAGTACTTC. Its protein product is CASSSGAGTSGNEQYF.

There are many counts of this clonotype. This chain joins TRBV6-1 and TRBJ1-4, with 9 bases lining up with TRBD1. Germline trimming cut 5 bases from V and 5 bases from J; bases unmatched to any gene: 6. The CDR3 is made up of 15 amino acids. CDR1 and CDR2 from the germline V gene are MNHNS and SASEGT. The CDR3 reads CASSTPDRGNEKLFF. The CDR3 DNA is TGTGCCAGCAGTACACCGGACAGGGGAAATGAAAAACTGTTTTTT.